A selection of T cell receptor beta chains follows, all from one sample in a study of naive and memory T cell subsets. TCRdb re-derived calls from the UMI-ligation and nested PCR reads in MiXCR, one entry per CDR3 protein. The table shows 120,000 to 150,000 distinct CDR3 sequences, with 15% to 25% occurring only once. Sequenced: naive CD8+ T cells from blood. Source of these receptors: a human donor in good health. CDR3s include the opening cysteine and the closing phenylalanine or tryptophan. The order of the fields is J gene, V gene, D gene, clone size, CDR3 protein, CDR3 DNA. The D gene is left open where the match is weak. The size of a clone is reported for some rows only, either as once, few or many, or as a class for expanded clones.

TRBJ2-3 TRBV5-4 TRBD2 . CASRTGGLTDTQYF TGTGCCAGCAGGACGGGAGGCCTCACAGATACGCAGTATTTT
TRBJ1-1 TRBV27 . . CASHGGTEAFF TGTGCCAGTCACGGGGGCACTGAAGCTTTCTTT
TRBJ2-5 TRBV28 . few CASSLSQGGTQYF TGTGCCAGCAGTCTCTCTCAGGGAGGGACCCAGTACTTC
TRBJ1-1 TRBV15 . few CATSREPGNMNTEAFF TGTGCCACCAGCAGAGAACCGGGTAATATGAACACTGAAGCTTTCTTT
TRBJ2-7 TRBV6-1 . . CASSDGWEARSEQYF TGTGCCAGCAGTGATGGATGGGAGGCTCGGAGCGAGCAGTACTTC
TRBJ2-7 TRBV28 . many CASSFVQGAYEQYF TGTGCCAGCAGTTTTGTTCAGGGAGCCTACGAGCAGTACTTC
TRBJ2-1 TRBV3-1 . few CASSQEVGAANEQFF TGTGCCAGCAGCCAGGAGGTAGGTGCGGCCAATGAGCAGTTCTTC
TRBJ2-6 TRBV15 . few CATSRKSGANVLTF TGTGCCACCAGCAGGAAATCTGGGGCCAACGTCCTGACTTTC
TRBJ2-5 TRBV12-3/TRBV12-4 TRBD1 . CASSRGTGGRETQYF TGTGCCAGCAGTCGCGGGACAGGGGGCAGGGAGACCCAGTACTTC
TRBJ2-7 TRBV28 TRBD1 . CASSRDRSYEQYF TGTGCCAGCAGTCGGGACAGGAGCTACGAGCAGTACTTC
TRBJ2-5 TRBV5-6 . . CASSFWGGLGTQYF TGTGCCAGCAGCTTTTGGGGGGGCTTAGGGACCCAGTACTTC
TRBJ2-1 TRBV30 TRBD1 few CAWSVLGTGLDEQFF TGTGCCTGGAGTGTACTTGGGACAGGGTTGGATGAGCAGTTCTTC
TRBJ2-3 TRBV3-1 . few CASSQDLLSTDTQYF TGTGCCAGCAGCCAAGATCTACTTAGCACAGATACGCAGTATTTT
TRBJ2-7 TRBV9 . . CASSVEGGIEDEQYF TGTGCCAGCAGCGTAGAGGGCGGGATCGAGGACGAGCAGTACTTC
TRBJ2-7 TRBV20-1 . . CSARRDSSYEQYF TGCAGTGCTAGGCGGGACAGCTCCTACGAGCAGTACTTC
TRBJ2-7 TRBV10-3 . . CAIADFDASYEQYF TGTGCCATCGCTGATTTTGACGCTTCCTACGAGCAGTACTTC
TRBJ2-1 TRBV7-9 TRBD2 many CASSFPGLGYDEQFF TGTGCCAGCAGTTTTCCGGGACTAGGGTACGATGAGCAGTTCTTC
TRBJ1-1 TRBV6-5 . few CASSYSEVTEAFF TGTGCCAGCAGTTACTCTGAGGTGACTGAAGCTTTCTTT
TRBJ2-1 TRBV6-5 TRBD2 . CASSHGTSENNEQFF TGTGCCAGCAGCCACGGGACTAGCGAGAACAATGAGCAGTTCTTC
TRBJ2-2 TRBV4-1 . few CASSRKGGRGTGELFF TGCGCCAGCAGCCGCAAAGGGGGGAGAGGCACCGGGGAGCTGTTTTTT
TRBJ2-1 TRBV28 . . CASSPLTGWVNEQFF TGTGCCAGCAGTCCCCTCACCGGGTGGGTCAATGAGCAGTTCTTC
TRBJ2-1 TRBV6-5 TRBD2 . CASSYSGGGLGDEQLF TGTGCCAGCAGTTACTCCGGCGGGGGGCTCGGCGATGAGCAGCTCTTC
TRBJ2-7 TRBV29-1 . . CSVENVDYEQYF TGCAGCGTTGAAAATGTCGACTACGAGCAGTACTTC
TRBJ2-1 TRBV28 . . CATRRTSSYNEQFF TGTGCCACCCGTAGAACTTCATCCTACAATGAGCAGTTCTTC
TRBJ2-1 TRBV7-9 TRBD2 few CASSSGLAGGYNEQFF TGTGCCAGCAGCTCGGGACTAGCGGGAGGGTACAATGAGCAGTTCTTC
TRBJ2-1 TRBV6-1 TRBD2 . CASSKTGTSDYNEQFF TGTGCCAGCAGTAAAACCGGGACTAGCGACTACAATGAGCAGTTCTTC
TRBJ2-1 TRBV7-9 TRBD2 . CASSLSGRANEQFF TGTGCCAGCAGCTTAAGCGGGAGGGCCAATGAGCAGTTCTTC
TRBJ2-7 TRBV28 TRBD2 few CASNRGGATEQYF TGTGCCAGCAACCGGGGGGGGGCTACCGAGCAGTACTTC
TRBJ2-1 TRBV27 . . CASSVTGPAYNEQFF TGTGCCAGCAGTGTCACAGGTCCCGCTTACAATGAGCAGTTCTTC
TRBJ2-1 TRBV2 TRBD1 . CASSGGTGGAYNEQFF TGTGCCAGCAGTGGTGGGACAGGGGGTGCCTACAATGAGCAGTTCTTC
TRBJ1-2 TRBV7-9 TRBD1 few CGYEGADGYTF TGTGGGTACGAGGGGGCGGATGGCTACACCTTC
TRBJ2-5 TRBV28 . . CASSFRGLLETQYF TGTGCCAGCAGTTTTCGGGGGTTGTTAGAGACCCAGTACTTC
TRBJ1-5 TRBV20-1 . . CSAREDSGARGLYQPQHF TGCAGTGCTAGAGAGGACAGTGGGGCACGGGGTCTATATCAGCCCCAGCATTTT
TRBJ2-1 TRBV19 . . CASTPTSYNEQFF TGTGCCAGTACCCCGACCTCCTACAATGAGCAGTTCTTC
TRBJ2-5 TRBV6-5 TRBD1 . CASSFQTGVLETQYF TGTGCCAGCAGTTTCCAAACAGGGGTACTGGAGACCCAGTACTTC
TRBJ2-7 TRBV28 . . CASSFLGISYEQYF TGTGCCAGCAGTTTTCTGGGAATCTCCTACGAGCAGTACTTC
TRBJ1-1 TRBV6-5 . . CASSPRWGDTEAFF TGTGCCAGCAGCCCCCGGTGGGGGGACACTGAAGCTTTCTTT
TRBJ2-1 TRBV28 TRBD2 . CASSFSRLADEQFF TGTGCCAGCAGTTTCTCAAGACTAGCGGATGAGCAGTTCTTC
TRBJ2-7 TRBV27 . . CASSWGGPLYEQYF TGTGCCAGCAGTTGGGGGGGGCCACTCTACGAGCAGTACTTC
TRBJ1-1 TRBV5-4 . . CASSPAGVMNTEAFF TGTGCCAGCAGCCCGGCAGGGGTCATGAACACTGAAGCTTTCTTT
TRBJ2-7 TRBV15 . . CATSIGHEQYF TGTGCCACCAGCATAGGCCACGAGCAGTACTTC
TRBJ2-1 TRBV28 . few CASSRRSSYNEQFF TGTGCCAGCAGTCGAAGGAGCTCCTACAATGAGCAGTTCTTC
TRBJ2-5 TRBV7-9 . . CASSLQGAQAYQETQYF TGTGCCAGCAGCTTACAAGGTGCGCAGGCGTACCAAGAGACCCAGTACTTC
TRBJ2-2 TRBV29-1 . few CSVRGQRSGETGELFF TGCAGCGTCCGAGGACAGCGCTCCGGGGAGACCGGGGAGCTGTTTTTT
TRBJ2-6 TRBV29-1 TRBD1 . CSVVPTGGHKGGANVLTF TGCAGCGTTGTCCCTACAGGGGGCCACAAGGGGGGGGCCAACGTCCTGACTTTC
TRBJ2-5 TRBV29-1 . . CSVEVARGQETQYF TGCAGCGTTGAAGTCGCACGGGGTCAAGAGACCCAGTACTTC
TRBJ2-1 TRBV20-1 TRBD2 few CSAPQLAAAYNEQFF TGCAGTGCTCCGCAACTAGCGGCCGCCTACAATGAGCAGTTCTTC
TRBJ2-4 TRBV12-3/TRBV12-4 . . CASSLAQGTLAKNIQYF TGTGCCAGCAGTTTAGCGCAGGGCACCTTAGCCAAAAACATTCAGTACTTC
TRBJ2-5 TRBV7-9 . . CASSPPQRGFAETQYF TGTGCCAGCAGCCCCCCCCAGCGAGGGTTTGCCGAGACCCAGTACTTC